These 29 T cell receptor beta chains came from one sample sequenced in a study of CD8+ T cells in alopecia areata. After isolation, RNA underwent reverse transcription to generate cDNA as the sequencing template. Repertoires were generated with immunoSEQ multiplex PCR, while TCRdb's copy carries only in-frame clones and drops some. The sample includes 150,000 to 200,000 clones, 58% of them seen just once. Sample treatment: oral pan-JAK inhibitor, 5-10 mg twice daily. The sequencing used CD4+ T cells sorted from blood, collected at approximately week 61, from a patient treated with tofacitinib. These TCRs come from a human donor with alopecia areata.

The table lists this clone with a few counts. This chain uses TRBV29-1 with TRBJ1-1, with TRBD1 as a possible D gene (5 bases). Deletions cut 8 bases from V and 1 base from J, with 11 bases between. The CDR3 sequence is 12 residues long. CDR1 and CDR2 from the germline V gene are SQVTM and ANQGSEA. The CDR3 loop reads CSTRDGNTEAFF. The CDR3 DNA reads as TGCAGCACGAGGGACGGGAACACTGAAGCTTTCTTT.

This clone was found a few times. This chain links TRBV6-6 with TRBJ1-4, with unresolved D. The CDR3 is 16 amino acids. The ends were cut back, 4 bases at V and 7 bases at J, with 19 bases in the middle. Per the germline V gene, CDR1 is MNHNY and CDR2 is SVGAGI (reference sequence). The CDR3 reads CASSSFTGSLGEKLFF. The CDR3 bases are TGTGCCAGCAGTTCCTTTACCGGGTCCCTGGGTGAAAAACTGTTTTTT.

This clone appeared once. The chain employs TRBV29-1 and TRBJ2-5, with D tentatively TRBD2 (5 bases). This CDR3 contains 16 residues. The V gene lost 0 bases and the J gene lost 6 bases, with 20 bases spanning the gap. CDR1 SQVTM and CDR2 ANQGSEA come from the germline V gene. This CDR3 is CSVEDQRSLLGQTQYF. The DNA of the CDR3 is TGCAGCGTTGAAGATCAGCGGTCTTTGTTGGGCCAGACCCAGTACTTC. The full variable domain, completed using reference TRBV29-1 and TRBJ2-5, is SAVISQKPSRDICQRGTSLTIQCQVDSQVTMMFWYRQQPGQSLTLIATANQGSEATYESGFVIDKFPISRPNLTFSTLTVSNMSPEDSSIYLCSVEDQRSLLGQTQYFGPGTRLLVL.

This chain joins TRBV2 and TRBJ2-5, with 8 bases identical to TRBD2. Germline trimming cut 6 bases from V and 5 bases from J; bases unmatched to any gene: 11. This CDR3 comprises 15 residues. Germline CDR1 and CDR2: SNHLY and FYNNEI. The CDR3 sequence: CASSEPVGLGETQYF. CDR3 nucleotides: TGTGCCAGCAGCGAACCGGTGGGACTAGGCGAGACCCAGTACTTC.

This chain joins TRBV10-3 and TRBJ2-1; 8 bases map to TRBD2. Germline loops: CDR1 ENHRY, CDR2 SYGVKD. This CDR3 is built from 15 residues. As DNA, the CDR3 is TGTGCAACGGGAGATTCCGGGACTAGTAACAATGAGCAGTTCTTC. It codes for CATGDSGTSNNEQFF.

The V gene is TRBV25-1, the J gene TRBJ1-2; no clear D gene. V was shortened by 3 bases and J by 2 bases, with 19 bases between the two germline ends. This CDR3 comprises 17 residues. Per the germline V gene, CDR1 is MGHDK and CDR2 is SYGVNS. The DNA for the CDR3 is TGTGCCAGCAGTGACTCCGTTATCGTTGGGAGAAACTATGGCTACACCTTC. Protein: CASSDSVIVGRNYGYTF.

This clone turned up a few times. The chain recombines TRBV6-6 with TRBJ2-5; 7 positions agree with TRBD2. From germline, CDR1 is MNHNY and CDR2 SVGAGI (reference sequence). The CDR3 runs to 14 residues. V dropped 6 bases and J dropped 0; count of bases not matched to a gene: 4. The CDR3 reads CASRVGGYQETQYF. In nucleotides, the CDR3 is TGTGCCAGCAGAGTCGGGGGGTACCAAGAGACCCAGTACTTC.

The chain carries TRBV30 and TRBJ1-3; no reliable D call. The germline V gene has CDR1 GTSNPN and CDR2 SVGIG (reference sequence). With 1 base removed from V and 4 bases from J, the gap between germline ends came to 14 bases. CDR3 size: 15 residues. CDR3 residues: CAWSGVAGLGNTIYF. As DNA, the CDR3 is TGTGCCTGGAGTGGGGTCGCGGGCCTGGGAAACACCATATATTTT. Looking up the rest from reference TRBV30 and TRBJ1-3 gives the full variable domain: SQTIHQWPATLVQPVGSPLSLECTVEGTSNPNLYWYRQAAGRGLQLLFYSVGIGQISSEVPQNLSASRPQDRQFILSSKKLLLSDSGFYLCAWSGVAGLGNTIYFGEGSWLTVV.

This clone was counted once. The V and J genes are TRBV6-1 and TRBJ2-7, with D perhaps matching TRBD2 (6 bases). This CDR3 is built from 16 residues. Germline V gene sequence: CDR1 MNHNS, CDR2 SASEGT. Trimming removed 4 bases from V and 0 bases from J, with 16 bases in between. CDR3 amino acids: CASSVTGPTSSYEQYF. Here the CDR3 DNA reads TGTGCCAGCAGTGTTACAGGTCCGACTAGCTCCTACGAGCAGTACTTC.

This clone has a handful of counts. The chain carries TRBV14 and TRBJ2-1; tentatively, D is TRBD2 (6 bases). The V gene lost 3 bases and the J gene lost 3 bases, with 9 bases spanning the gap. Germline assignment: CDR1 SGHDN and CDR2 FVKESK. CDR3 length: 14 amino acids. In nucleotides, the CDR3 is TGTGCCAGCAGCCAGGGGGGAGACTACAATGAGCAGTTCTTC. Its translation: CASSQGGDYNEQFF. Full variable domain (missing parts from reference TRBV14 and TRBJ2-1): EAGVTQFPSHSVIEKGQTVTLRCDPISGHDNLYWYRRVMGKEIKFLLHFVKESKQDESGMPNNRFLAERTGGTYSTLKVQPAELEDSGVYFCASSQGGDYNEQFFGPGTRLTVL.

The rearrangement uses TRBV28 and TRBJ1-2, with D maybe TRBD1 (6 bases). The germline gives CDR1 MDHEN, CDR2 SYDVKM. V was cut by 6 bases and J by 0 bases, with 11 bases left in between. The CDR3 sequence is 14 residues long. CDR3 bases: TGTGCCAGCAGATGGGACACCGCTAACTATGGCTACACCTTC. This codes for CASRWDTANYGYTF.

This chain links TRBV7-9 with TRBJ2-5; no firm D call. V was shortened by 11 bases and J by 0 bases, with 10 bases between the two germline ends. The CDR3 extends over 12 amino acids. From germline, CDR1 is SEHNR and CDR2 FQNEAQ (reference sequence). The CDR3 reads CAFGRYQETQYF. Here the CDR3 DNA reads TGTGCCTTTGGACGGTACCAAGAGACCCAGTACTTC.

CDR3 DNA sequence: TGTGCCAGCAGCGCCGACCTAGGGACCGTTAACTATGGCTACACCTTC. Translated: CASSADLGTVNYGYTF. The rearrangement uses TRBV9 and TRBJ1-2; D is perhaps TRBD1 (5 bases). The V gene's germline CDR1 is SGDLS and CDR2 YYNGEE. The CDR3 runs to 16 residues. The ends were cut back, 3 bases at V and 1 base at J, with 16 bases in the middle. Complete variable domain (other parts from reference TRBV9 and TRBJ1-2): DSGVTQTPKHLITATGQRVTLRCSPRSGDLSVYWYQQSLDQGLQFLIQYYNGEERAKGNILERFSAQQFPDLHSELNLSSLELGDSALYFCASSADLGTVNYGYTFGSGTRLTVV.

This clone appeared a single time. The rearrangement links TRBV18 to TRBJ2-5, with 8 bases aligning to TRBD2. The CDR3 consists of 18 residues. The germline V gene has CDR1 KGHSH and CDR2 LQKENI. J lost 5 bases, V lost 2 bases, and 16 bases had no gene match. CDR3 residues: CASSPVLERGRVAETQYF. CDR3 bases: TGTGCCAGCTCACCAGTTTTAGAGCGGGGGCGCGTGGCGGAGACCCAGTACTTC.

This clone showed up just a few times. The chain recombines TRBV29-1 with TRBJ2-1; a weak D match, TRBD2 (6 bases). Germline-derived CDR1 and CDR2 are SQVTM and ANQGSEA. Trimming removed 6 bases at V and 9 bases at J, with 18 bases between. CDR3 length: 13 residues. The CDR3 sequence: CSVMGVAAGEQFF. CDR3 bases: TGCAGCGTGATGGGAGTAGCGGCGGGTGAGCAGTTCTTC.

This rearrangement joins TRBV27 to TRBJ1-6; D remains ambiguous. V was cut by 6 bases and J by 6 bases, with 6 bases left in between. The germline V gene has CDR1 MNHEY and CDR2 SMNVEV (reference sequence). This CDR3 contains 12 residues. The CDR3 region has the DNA TGTGCCAGCAGGGAACGTAATTCACCCCTCCACTTT. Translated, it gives CASRERNSPLHF.

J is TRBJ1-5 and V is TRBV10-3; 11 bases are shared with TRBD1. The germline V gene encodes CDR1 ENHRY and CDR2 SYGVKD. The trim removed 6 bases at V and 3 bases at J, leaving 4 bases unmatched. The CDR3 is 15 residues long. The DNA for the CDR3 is TGTGCCATCAGCGGGGACAGGGGGGACAATCAGCCCCAGCATTTT. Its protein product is CAISGDRGDNQPQHF.

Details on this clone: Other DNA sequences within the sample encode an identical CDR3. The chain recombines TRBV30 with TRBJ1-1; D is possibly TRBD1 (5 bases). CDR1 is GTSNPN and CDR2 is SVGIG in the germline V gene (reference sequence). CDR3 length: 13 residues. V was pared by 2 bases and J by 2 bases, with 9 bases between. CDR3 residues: CAWSRQGNTEAFF. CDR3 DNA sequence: TGTGCCTGGAGTCGTCAGGGTAACACTGAAGCTTTCTTT.

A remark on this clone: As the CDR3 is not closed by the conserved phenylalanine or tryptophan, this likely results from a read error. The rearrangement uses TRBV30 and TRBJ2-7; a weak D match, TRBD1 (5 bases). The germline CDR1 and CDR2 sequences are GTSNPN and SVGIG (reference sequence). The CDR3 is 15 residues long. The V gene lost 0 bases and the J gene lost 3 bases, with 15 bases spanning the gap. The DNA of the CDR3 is TGTGCCTGGAGTGTACCTTACGGGCAGGGCTACGAGCAGTACTCC. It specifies CAWSVPYGQGYEQYS.

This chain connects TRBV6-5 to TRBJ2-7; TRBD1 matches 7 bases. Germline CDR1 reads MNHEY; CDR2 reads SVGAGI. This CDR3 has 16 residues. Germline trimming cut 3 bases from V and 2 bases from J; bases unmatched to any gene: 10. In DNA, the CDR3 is TGTGCCAGCAGTTATGGCCCCGGGACAGCTGCCTACGAGCAGTACTTC. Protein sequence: CASSYGPGTAAYEQYF.

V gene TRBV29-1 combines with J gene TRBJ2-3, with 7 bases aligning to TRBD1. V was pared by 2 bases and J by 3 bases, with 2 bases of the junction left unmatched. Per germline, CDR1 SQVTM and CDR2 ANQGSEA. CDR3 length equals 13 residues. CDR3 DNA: TGCAGCGTTGAACAGGGGGTTACAGATACGCAGTATTTT. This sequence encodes CSVEQGVTDTQYF.

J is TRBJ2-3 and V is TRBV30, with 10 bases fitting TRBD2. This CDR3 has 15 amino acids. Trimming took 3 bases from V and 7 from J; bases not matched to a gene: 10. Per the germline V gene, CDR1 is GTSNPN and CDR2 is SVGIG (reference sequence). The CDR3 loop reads CAWRLTAGGRHTQYF. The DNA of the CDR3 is TGTGCCTGGAGACTGACAGCGGGGGGGCGGCATACGCAGTATTTT.

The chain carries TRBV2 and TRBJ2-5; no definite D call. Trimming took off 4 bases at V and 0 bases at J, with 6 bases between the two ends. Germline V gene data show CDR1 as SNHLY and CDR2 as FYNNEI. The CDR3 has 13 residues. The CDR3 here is CASSAGHQETQYF. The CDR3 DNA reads TGTGCCAGCAGTGCTGGACACCAAGAGACCCAGTACTTC. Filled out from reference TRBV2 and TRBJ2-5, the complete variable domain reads EPEVTQTPSHQVTQMGQEVILRCVPISNHLYFYWYRQILGQKVEFLVSFYNNEISEKSEIFDDQFSVERPDGSNFTLKIRSTKLEDSAMYFCASSAGHQETQYFGPGTRLLVL.

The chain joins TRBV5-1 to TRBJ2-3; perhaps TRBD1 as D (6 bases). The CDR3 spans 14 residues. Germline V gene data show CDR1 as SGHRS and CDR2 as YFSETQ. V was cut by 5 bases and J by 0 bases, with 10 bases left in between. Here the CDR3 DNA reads TGCGCCAGCAGTGCCCAGGGGAGCACAGATACGCAGTATTTT. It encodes CASSAQGSTDTQYF.

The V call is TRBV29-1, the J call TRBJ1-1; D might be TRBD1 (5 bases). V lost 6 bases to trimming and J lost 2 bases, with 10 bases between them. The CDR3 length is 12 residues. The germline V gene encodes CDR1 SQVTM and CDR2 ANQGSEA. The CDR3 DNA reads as TGCAGCGTGCGGGGGTTCAACACTGAAGCTTTCTTT. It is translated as CSVRGFNTEAFF.

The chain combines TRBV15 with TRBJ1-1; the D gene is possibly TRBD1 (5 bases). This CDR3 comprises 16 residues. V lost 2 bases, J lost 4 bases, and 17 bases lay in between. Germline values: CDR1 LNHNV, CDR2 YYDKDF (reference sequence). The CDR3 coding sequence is TGTGCCACCAGCAGATCGCTTGCGGGGGAGGGCACTGAAGCTTTCTTT. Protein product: CATSRSLAGEGTEAFF.

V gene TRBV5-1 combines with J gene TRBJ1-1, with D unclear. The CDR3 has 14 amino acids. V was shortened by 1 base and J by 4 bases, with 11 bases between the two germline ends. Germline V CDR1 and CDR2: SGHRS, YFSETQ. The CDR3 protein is CASSLRQDRTEAFF. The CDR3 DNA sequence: TGCGCCAGCAGCTTGAGGCAGGATCGCACTGAAGCTTTCTTT.

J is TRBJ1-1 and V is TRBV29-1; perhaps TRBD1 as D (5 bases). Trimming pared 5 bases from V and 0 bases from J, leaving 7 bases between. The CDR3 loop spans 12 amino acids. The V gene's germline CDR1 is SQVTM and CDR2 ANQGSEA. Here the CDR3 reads CSVYRLNTEAFF. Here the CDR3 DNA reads TGCAGCGTTTACAGGCTGAACACTGAAGCTTTCTTT.

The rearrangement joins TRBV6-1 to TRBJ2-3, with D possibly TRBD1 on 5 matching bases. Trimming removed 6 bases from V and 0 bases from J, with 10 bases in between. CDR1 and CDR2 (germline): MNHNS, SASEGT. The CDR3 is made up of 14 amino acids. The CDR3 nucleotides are TGTGCCAGCAGGGACACAGTGAGCACAGATACGCAGTATTTT. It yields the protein CASRDTVSTDTQYF.